A single TCR beta chain is shown here with its context. This CDR3 region has 10 residues. V was cut by 5 bases and J by 8 bases, with 6 bases left in between. Germline loops: CDR1 SEHNR, CDR2 FQNEAQ (reference sequence). The cohort comprised adults aged 18 to 89 years residing in approximately 22 US areas. Method: immunoSEQ multiplex PCR; TCRdb's copy keeps in-frame clones and lacks some. Seen here are around 450,000 clones, roughly 91% observed once, and the top ten hold under 0.7%. The data belong to a study of blood T cell repertoires in COVID-19. Sequenced sample: PBMCs or T cells enriched from blood (not recorded which). This TCR was sampled from a young man who had recovered from COVID-19. This chain links TRBV7-9 with TRBJ1-1; D ambiguous. CDR3 sequence reads: CASSLSEAFF. CDR3 bases: TGTGCCAGCAGCCTTTCGGAAGCTTTCTTT.